This T cell receptor (beta chain) was sequenced in a study of blood T cell repertoires in COVID-19. Looking at the study overall: The analysed material was cDNA or gDNA that came from T cells, B-cell-depleted T cells, or PBMCs.

The CDR3 has 15 residues. CDR1 is MDHEN, CDR2 SYDVKM, per germline. V shed 3 bases and J shed 8 bases, with 16 bases lying between them. In the original processing: Amplified reference gene primers provided the basis for estimating nucleated cell counts. Profiling relied on immunoSEQ multiplex PCR, and the TCRdb table lists in-frame clones only, not all of them. V and J calls and clone size are as listed in that table; D and trimming were resolved from the DNA. Of 85,000 to 130,000 clones in the sample, roughly 90% are singletons; the top ten hold roughly 5.6%. Source material: peripheral blood. The TCR comes from a human donor in a cohort sampled during active COVID-19. The genes are TRBV28 and TRBJ1-4, with D unclear. The DNA for the CDR3 is TGTGCCAGCAGTTTCCTTAGAAACACAGTAGAAAAACTGTTTTTT. This codes for CASSFLRNTVEKLFF.